These 3 T cell receptor beta chains were all obtained from the same sample, sequenced in a study of T cells in Graves' hyperthyroidism and ophthalmopathy. What was amplified from RNA transcripts were TCR beta CDR3 regions. First-round RT-PCR of the TCR CDR3 relied on the HTBI primer set. MiXCR, applied by TCRdb to the multiplex PCR reads, yields one record per CDR3 protein. The sample lists some 490,000 distinct CDR3 sequences; about 20% were seen once. Sequencing used blood. The receptor set was obtained from a woman between 65 and 79 years old with Graves' ophthalmopathy.

The chain carries TRBV27 and TRBJ1-6; 7 bases agree with TRBD1. V was pared by 5 bases and J by 4 bases, with 2 bases of the junction left unmatched. Germline loops: CDR1 MNHEY, CDR2 SMNVEV (reference sequence). There are 14 residues in the CDR3. CDR3 residues: CASSGTAYNSPLHF. CDR3 DNA sequence: TGTGCCAGCAGTGGGACAGCGTATAATTCACCCCTCCACTTT.

The J gene is TRBJ2-1, the V gene TRBV20-1; D is undetermined. CDR1 and CDR2 from the germline V gene are DFQATT and SNEGSKA (reference sequence). CDR3 length: 13 residues. V was trimmed by 0 bases and J by 5 bases, leaving 8 bases between them. CDR3 sequence (DNA): TGCAGTGCTAGAGAAGGCTTTGACAATGAGCAGTTCTTC. Protein sequence: CSAREGFDNEQFF.

This clonotype has ten or more counts. The chain carries TRBV2 and TRBJ1-2; D unresolved. Looked up from germline, CDR1 is SNHLY and CDR2 is FYNNEI. This CDR3 is 13 amino acids long. Trimming removed 4 bases from V and 7 bases from J, with 13 bases in between. CDR3 DNA sequence: TGTGCCAGCAGTGGGAGTGGGTCCGGTGGCTACACCTTC. It encodes CASSGSGSGGYTF.